This TCR beta chain was profiled in a study of PD-1 blockade in classical Hodgkin lymphoma. In this sample, this clone turned up once. Its specificity is unknown. In germline, CDR1 is SGHTA, CDR2 FQGNSA. The ends were cut back, 1 base at V and 0 bases at J, with 7 bases in the middle. The CDR3 sequence is 14 residues long. Relapses following autologous stem cell transplantation were seen in all patients, with brentuximab vedotin exposure varying. Starting with thawed PBMCs, CD4+ T cells were purified by magnetic negative selection. Assay: immunoSEQ multiplex PCR; the TCRdb copy retains only in-frame clones and omits some. The table has 25,000 or so clones, around 80% seen once. Regarding the study as a whole: Prior therapy or disease activity may underlie the repertoire differences, whose causes remain undefined. Patients with a complete response exhibited baseline diversity comparable to newly diagnosed patients. At C4D1, TCR diversity had climbed significantly for CD4+ cells, though not for CD8+ cells.

The material was CD4+ T cells from blood, obtained at baseline. The chain combines TRBV7-2 with TRBJ2-7; D is unresolved. The receptor was derived from a human donor with classical Hodgkin lymphoma. The CDR3 region has the DNA TGTGCCAGCAGCTTAGGCCAGAGCTCCTACGAGCAGTACTTC. Encoded protein: CASSLGQSSYEQYF.